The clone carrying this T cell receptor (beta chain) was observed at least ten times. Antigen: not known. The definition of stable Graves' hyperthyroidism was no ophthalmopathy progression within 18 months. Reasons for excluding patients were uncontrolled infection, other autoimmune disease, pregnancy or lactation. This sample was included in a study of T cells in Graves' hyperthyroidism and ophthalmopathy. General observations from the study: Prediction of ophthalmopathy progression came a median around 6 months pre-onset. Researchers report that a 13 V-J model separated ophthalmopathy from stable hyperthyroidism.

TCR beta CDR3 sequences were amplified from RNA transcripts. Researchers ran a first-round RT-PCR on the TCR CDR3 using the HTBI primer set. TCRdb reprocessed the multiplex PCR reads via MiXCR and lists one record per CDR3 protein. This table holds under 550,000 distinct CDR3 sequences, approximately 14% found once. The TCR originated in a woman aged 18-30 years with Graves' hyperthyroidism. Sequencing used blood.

The CDR3 loop reads CASRPQTGGAGGYTF. CDR3 nucleotide sequence: TGTGCCAGCAGACCCCAGACAGGGGGCGCGGGTGGCTACACCTTC. V and J are TRBV28 and TRBJ1-2; 10 nucleotides match TRBD1. This CDR3 spans 15 amino acids. Germline V CDR1 and CDR2: MDHEN, SYDVKM. With 6 bases clipped from V and 7 bases from J, the junction kept 11 bases outside the gene matches.